This T cell receptor beta chain derives from a study of T cell responses to AZD1222 COVID-19 vaccine. Study results and limitations: It was only a handful of AZD1222 recipients who were seropositive at baseline.

A note on this clone: Its antigen is currently unknown.

The CDR3 runs to 15 residues. Germline loops: CDR1 LGHDT, CDR2 YNNKEL (reference sequence). Trimming stripped 1 base from V and 3 bases from J, with 10 bases between. Repertoires were generated with immunoSEQ multiplex PCR, while TCRdb's copy carries only in-frame clones and drops some. The sample contains 100,000 to 150,000 clones, roughly 90% of which appear only once. This chain uses TRBV3-1 (or the pseudogene TRBV3-2) with TRBJ2-1; possibly TRBD1 or TRBD2 for D (5 bases each). This TCR was sampled from an adult in good health. Sequencing used peripheral blood, obtained on day 0 of AZD1222 vaccination. CDR3 sequence: CASSQGGDYYNEQFF. CDR3 DNA: TGTGCCAGCAGCCAAGGAGGGGATTACTACAATGAGCAGTTCTTC.